What follows describes a single TCR beta chain. The V and J ends lost 4 bases and 7 bases, in that order; junction bases with no gene match: 7. Germline-derived CDR1 and CDR2 are LGHNA and YSLEER. The CDR3 runs 14 residues. This entry is derived from a study of blood T cell repertoires in COVID-19. Method: immunoSEQ multiplex PCR; TCRdb's copy keeps in-frame clones and lacks some. The sample has around 150,000 clones; approximately 90% are singletons. Sequenced: peripheral blood. This TCR was recovered from a woman aged 55-69 years with active or convalescent COVID-19. This chain connects TRBV4-3 to TRBJ2-7, with TRBD2 identical over 10 bases. CDR3 DNA sequence: TGCGCCAGCAGCCCAGGACTAGCGGCGGGGGAGCAGTACTTC. This gives the protein CASSPGLAAGEQYF.